What follows is one T cell receptor beta chain and its context. What it recognizes is unknown. This sample is part of a study of CD8+ T cells in alopecia areata. Whole-study context: The tofacitinib course ran for 6 to 18 months and was followed by 6 months off drug.

Treatment given: oral pan-JAK inhibitor, 5-10 mg twice daily. The study team obtained lesional scalp punch biopsies and peripheral blood from alopecia areata patients. RNA extraction and reverse transcription yielded cDNA as sequencing template. Sequenced by immunoSEQ multiplex PCR; TCRdb stores in-frame clones only, minus some. Counted here are about 140,000 clones, about 85% occurring once; the ten biggest clones make up approximately 13%. Trimming shortened V by 5 bases and J by 5 bases, and 13 bases separated the two germline ends. The CDR3 totals 14 residues. CDR1 is SEHNR and CDR2 is FQNEAQ in the germline V gene (reference sequence). Study findings and constraints: Many expanded lesional clones persisted in scalp and blood during tofacitinib. Compared with mice, patients displayed less clear TCR sharing, possibly for HLA-related reasons.

The receptor was derived from a human donor with alopecia areata. This material consisted of CD8+ T cells sorted from blood, taken at week 4, from a patient treated with tofacitinib. The V call is TRBV7-9, the J call TRBJ2-1; D is unresolved. The CDR3 loop is CASSHPMIHNEQFF. As DNA, the CDR3 is TGTGCCAGCAGCCACCCGATGATCCACAATGAGCAGTTCTTC.